The 8 T cell receptor beta chains presented below share a single source sample, sequenced in a study of T cell responses to AZD1222 COVID-19 vaccine. The data were produced by immunoSEQ multiplex PCR, yet TCRdb's version contains in-frame clones alone and is incomplete. The sample holds approximately 99,000 clones, 80% to 95% seen once. Sequenced here: peripheral blood, sampled 28 days after the second AZD1222 dose. These receptors were obtained from an adult who received the AZD1222 COVID-19 vaccine.

This chain uses TRBV5-4 with TRBJ2-2; TRBD1 aligns across 8 bases. V dropped 5 bases and J dropped 3; count of bases not matched to a gene: 9. The CDR3 totals 16 residues. CDR1 and CDR2 (germline): SGHNT, YYREEE (reference sequence). CDR3 DNA: TGTGCCAGCAGTACCAGGGGGCGCGCCGACACCGGGGAGCTGTTTTTT. This sequence encodes CASSTRGRADTGELFF.

The chain links TRBV9 to TRBJ1-4, with TRBD1 matching 9 bases. CDR3 length: 14 residues. With V trimmed by 0 bases and J by 7 bases, 1 base remained unmatched. Germline CDR1 reads SGDLS; CDR2 reads YYNGEE. The CDR3 loop is CASSVGQGVEKLFF. The CDR3 DNA is TGTGCCAGCAGCGTAGGACAGGGGGTTGAAAAACTGTTTTTT. Variable domain in full (rest from reference TRBV9 and TRBJ1-4): DSGVTQTPKHLITATGQRVTLRCSPRSGDLSVYWYQQSLDQGLQFLIQYYNGEERAKGNILERFSAQQFPDLHSELNLSSLELGDSALYFCASSVGQGVEKLFFGSGTQLSVL.

The CDR3 bases are TGTGCCAGCAGCTCCCTACAGGGGAGCAATGAGCAGTTCTTC. Its translation: CASSSLQGSNEQFF. The chain couples TRBV11-1 to TRBJ2-1; TRBD1 agrees at 7 bases. V trimming: 4 bases; J trimming: 6 bases; junction bases outside the gene matches: 6. Germline values: CDR1 SGHAT, CDR2 FQDESV (reference sequence). This CDR3 is built from 14 residues. Using reference TRBV11-1 and TRBJ2-1 for the parts outside the CDR3, the full variable domain is EAEVAQSPRYKITEKSQAVAFWCDPISGHATLYWYRQILGQGPELLVQFQDESVVDDSQLPKDRFSAERLKGVDSTLKIQPAELGDSAMYLCASSSLQGSNEQFFGPGTRLTVL.

The rearrangement uses TRBV7-6 and TRBJ2-2, with D perhaps matching TRBD1 (5 bases). V lost 5 bases and J 6 bases, leaving 16 bases between the germline ends. Germline lookup yields CDR1 SGHVS and CDR2 FNYEAQ. The CDR3 loop spans 15 amino acids. CDR3 loop: CASSLNEGVAGELFF. The DNA for the CDR3 is TGTGCCAGCAGCCTAAACGAAGGGGTCGCCGGGGAGCTGTTTTTT.

V is TRBV12-3 or TRBV12-4 and J is TRBJ1-6; D uncertain. This CDR3 comprises 13 residues. V shed 6 bases and J shed 10 bases, with 13 bases lying between them. This chain's CDR3 is CASSPPGGSPLHF. As DNA, the CDR3 is TGTGCCAGCAGCCCCCCAGGAGGATCACCCCTCCACTTT.

The chain uses TRBV4-1 and TRBJ2-1; the D is unclear. Germline values: CDR1 MGHRA, CDR2 YSYEKL. V was shortened by 4 bases and J by 5 bases, with 12 bases between the two germline ends. CDR3 length: 14 amino acids. Written as DNA, the CDR3 is TGCGCCAGCAGCCCCCTGCGAAGGGACAATGAGCAGTTCTTC. This gives the protein CASSPLRRDNEQFF.

V usage is TRBV6-5 and J usage is TRBJ2-2; D is undetermined. The CDR3 runs 15 residues. V lost 5 bases to trimming and J lost 0 bases, with 10 bases between them. CDR1 and CDR2 (germline): MNHEY, SVGAGI. CDR3 sequence (DNA): TGTGCCAGCAGTCCGGGCCTCGCGAACACCGGGGAGCTGTTTTTT. Its protein is CASSPGLANTGELFF.

CDR3 residues: CATSARVTGDGYTF. The CDR3, as DNA: TGTGCCACCAGCGCACGAGTAACAGGGGATGGCTACACCTTC. The chain recombines TRBV15 with TRBJ1-2; 7 positions match TRBD1. J was trimmed by 6 bases and V by 5 bases; bases with no gene match: 9. CDR1 and CDR2 (germline): LNHNV, YYDKDF (reference sequence). There are 14 residues in the CDR3.